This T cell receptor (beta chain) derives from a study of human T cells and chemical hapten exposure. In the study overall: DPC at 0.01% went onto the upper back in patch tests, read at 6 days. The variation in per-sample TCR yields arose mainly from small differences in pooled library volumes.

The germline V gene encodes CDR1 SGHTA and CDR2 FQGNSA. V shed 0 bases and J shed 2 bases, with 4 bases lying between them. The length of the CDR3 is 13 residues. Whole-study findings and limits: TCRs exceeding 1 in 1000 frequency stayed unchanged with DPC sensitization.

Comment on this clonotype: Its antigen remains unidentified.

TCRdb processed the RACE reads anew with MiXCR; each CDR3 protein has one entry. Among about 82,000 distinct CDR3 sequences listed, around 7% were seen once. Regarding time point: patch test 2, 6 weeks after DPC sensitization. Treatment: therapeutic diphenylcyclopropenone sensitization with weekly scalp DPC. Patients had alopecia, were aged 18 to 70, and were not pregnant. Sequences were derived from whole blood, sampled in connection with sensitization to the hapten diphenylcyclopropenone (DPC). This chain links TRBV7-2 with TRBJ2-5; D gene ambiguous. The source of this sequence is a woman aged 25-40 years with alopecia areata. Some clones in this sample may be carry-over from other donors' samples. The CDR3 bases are TGTGCCAGCAGCTTAGCATTTCAAGAGACCCAGTACTTC. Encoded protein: CASSLAFQETQYF.